A single sample is the source of the 24 T cell receptor beta chains below, sequenced in a study of blood T cell repertoires in COVID-19. Using immunoSEQ multiplex PCR, the repertoire was profiled, and TCRdb retains in-frame clones only, with some absent. Of 150,000 to 200,000 clones in the sample, 70% to 85% are singletons; the top ten hold around 15%. Sequences were obtained from PBMCs or T cells enriched from blood (not recorded which). These receptors all stem from a woman in her fifties or sixties who had recovered from COVID-19.

The chain uses TRBV30 and TRBJ1-1; 7 positions agree with TRBD1. Germline CDR1 GTSNPN, CDR2 SVGIG (reference sequence). This CDR3 contains 17 residues. With V trimmed by 0 bases and J by 0 bases, 10 bases remained unmatched. CDR3 nucleotides: TGTGCCTGGAGTGTATTGAGTAGGGGGCAGGTGAACACTGAAGCTTTCTTT. This gives the protein CAWSVLSRGQVNTEAFF.

J is TRBJ2-1 and V is TRBV11-2, with 8 bases matching TRBD1. CDR3 length: 13 amino acids. The germline gives CDR1 SGHAT, CDR2 FQNNGV. J was trimmed by 9 bases and V by 2 bases; bases with no gene match: 3. The chain's CDR3 is CASSLSRGLEQFF. The CDR3 DNA is TGTGCCAGCAGCTTAAGCAGGGGGCTTGAGCAGTTCTTC. Using reference TRBV11-2 and TRBJ2-1 for the parts outside the CDR3, the full variable domain is EAGVAQSPRYKIIEKRQSVAFWCNPISGHATLYWYQQILGQGPKLLIQFQNNGVVDDSQLPKDRFSAERLKGVDSTLKIQPAKLEDSAVYLCASSLSRGLEQFFGPGTRLTVL.

The chain joins TRBV5-1 to TRBJ2-1, with D possibly TRBD2 on 6 matching bases. CDR1 SGHRS and CDR2 YFSETQ come from the germline V gene. This CDR3 is built from 14 residues. V dropped 6 bases and J dropped 5 bases, with 15 bases sitting between them. CDR3 DNA: TGCGCCAGCATGAGCGGGTTAATGGACAATGAGCAGTTCTTC. It is translated as CASMSGLMDNEQFF.

The chain couples TRBV5-4 to TRBJ2-1; D is possibly TRBD2 (5 bases). This CDR3 comprises 16 residues. V lost 0 bases and J lost 4, with 14 bases in between. Germline V gene data show CDR1 as SGHNT and CDR2 as YYREEE (reference sequence). The DNA of the CDR3 is TGTGCCAGCAGCTTGGCAGGAGGCGGCCCGTACAATGAGCAGTTCTTC. Amino acid sequence: CASSLAGGGPYNEQFF. Full variable domain (remainder filled in from reference TRBV5-4 and TRBJ2-1): ETGVTQSPTHLIKTRGQQVTLRCSSQSGHNTVSWYQQALGQGPQFIFQYYREEENGRGNFPPRFSGLQFPNYSSELNVNALELDDSALYLCASSLAGGGPYNEQFFGPGTRLTVL.

This clone was seen a handful of times. The V gene is TRBV18, the J gene TRBJ2-1; TRBD2 matches at 13 bases. Per germline, CDR1 KGHSH and CDR2 LQKENI. With V trimmed by 6 bases and J by 2 bases, 7 bases remained unmatched. This CDR3 spans 17 amino acids. The CDR3 DNA sequence: TGTGCCAGCTCCACCCGGACTAGCGGGGGTACCTACAATGAGCAGTTCTTC. Its translation: CASSTRTSGGTYNEQFF.

This clone has a handful of counts. The chain couples TRBV5-1 to TRBJ1-2; 8 bases agree with TRBD1. Per germline, CDR1 SGHRS and CDR2 YFSETQ. CDR3 length: 15 residues. V lost 0 bases and J lost 4; bases outside the gene matches: 5. CDR3 nucleotide sequence: TGCGCCAGCAGCTTGGACTGGACAGGGAGCTATGGCTACACCTTC. Its protein product is CASSLDWTGSYGYTF.

The chain links TRBV28 to TRBJ1-2, with D tentatively TRBD1 (6 bases). V was pared by 7 bases and J by 2 bases, with 20 bases between. The germline V gene encodes CDR1 MDHEN and CDR2 SYDVKM. The CDR3 length is 16 residues. The CDR3 DNA sequence: TGTGCCAGCAATCGGCGGATAGGGGGGGAGAACTATGGCTACACCTTC. This encodes CASNRRIGGENYGYTF.

This sequence joins TRBV13 and TRBJ1-2; D is possibly TRBD1 (5 bases). Germline loops: CDR1 PRHDT, CDR2 FYEKMQ (reference sequence). CDR3 length: 13 amino acids. V gave up 6 bases and J gave up 7 bases, with 15 bases separating them. The DNA for the CDR3 is TGTGCCAGCAGAGACCCCGGGGGTGTTGGCTACACCTTC. Translating gives CASRDPGGVGYTF.

This clone was counted once. The rearrangement joins TRBV11-2 to TRBJ2-1; 7 nucleotides align to TRBD1. The junction had 9 bases not matched to a gene; V was cut back by 5 bases and J by 2 bases. Germline assignment: CDR1 SGHAT and CDR2 FQNNGV. The CDR3 has 16 amino acids. CDR3 DNA: TGTGCCAGCAGCCCCAAGGGGGCCCCCACCTACAATGAGCAGTTCTTC. As protein: CASSPKGAPTYNEQFF.

This clone has just a few counts. The rearrangement uses TRBV18 and TRBJ1-1, with D perhaps TRBD1 (5 bases). Germline CDR1 is KGHSH and CDR2 is LQKENI. V shed 6 bases and J shed 4 bases, with 21 bases lying between them. The CDR3 has 16 amino acids. This CDR3 reads CASSSRDSPGGTEAFF. The DNA for the CDR3 is TGTGCCAGCTCCTCCCGGGACTCCCCGGGCGGCACTGAAGCTTTCTTT.

The chain uses TRBV3-1 (or the pseudogene TRBV3-2) and TRBJ2-2; D might be TRBD2 (6 bases). Germline values: CDR1 LGHDT, CDR2 YNNKEL (reference sequence). Trimming pared 1 base from V and 4 bases from J, leaving 7 bases between. The CDR3 totals 14 residues. The DNA for the CDR3 is TGTGCCAGCAGCCAAGCCGGGGGCACCGGGGAGCTGTTTTTT. It translates to CASSQAGGTGELFF.

The chain couples TRBV28 to TRBJ1-2, with 7 positions matching TRBD1. There are 14 residues in the CDR3. Germline CDR1 reads MDHEN; CDR2 reads SYDVKM. Germline trimming cut 4 bases from V and 7 bases from J; bases unmatched to any gene: 9. CDR3 residues: CASSSGTAALGYTF. DNA of the CDR3: TGTGCCAGCAGTTCGGGGACAGCCGCCCTTGGCTACACCTTC.

Only a few counts were recorded for this clone. The chain is built from TRBV5-1 and TRBJ2-7; a possible D gene is TRBD1 (5 bases). The V gene lost 7 bases and the J gene lost 1 base, with 12 bases spanning the gap. Germline values: CDR1 SGHRS, CDR2 YFSETQ. The CDR3 totals 13 residues. The CDR3 DNA follows: TGCGCCAGCGCTGGAACAGGATCCTACGAGCAGTACTTC. Translating gives CASAGTGSYEQYF.

The chain joins TRBV7-8 to TRBJ2-5; 7 nucleotides agree with TRBD1. With 3 bases clipped from V and 5 bases from J, the junction kept 9 bases outside the gene matches. The CDR3 contains 15 residues. The germline CDR1 and CDR2 sequences are SGHVS and FQNEAQ. In DNA, the CDR3 is TGTGCCAGCAGCTTTTTACAGGGGATGGGGGAGACCCAGTACTTC. This sequence encodes CASSFLQGMGETQYF.

This clone was counted only a few times. The V gene is TRBV7-9, the J gene TRBJ1-1; D not certain. CDR3 length: 14 amino acids. The V and J ends lost 5 bases and 1 base respectively, with 11 bases between them. Germline V lookup: CDR1 SEHNR, CDR2 FQNEAQ (reference sequence). The CDR3 sequence is CASSNSGSNTEAFF. CDR3 DNA sequence: TGTGCCAGCAGCAATAGCGGGTCGAACACTGAAGCTTTCTTT.

This clone was picked up one time. The V and J genes are TRBV28 and TRBJ2-7; tentative D call: TRBD1 (6 bases). The CDR3 covers 12 residues. V shed 6 bases and J shed 5 bases, with 11 bases lying between them. The germline gives CDR1 MDHEN, CDR2 SYDVKM. The CDR3 loop is CASRTGSHEQYF. The CDR3 DNA is TGTGCCAGCAGGACAGGATCCCACGAGCAGTACTTC.

The gene calls are TRBV28 and TRBJ1-2, with a weak D call TRBD1 (6 bases). CDR1 MDHEN and CDR2 SYDVKM come from the germline V gene. V lost 2 bases and J 4 bases, leaving 11 bases between the germline ends. This CDR3 is 14 amino acids long. CDR3 bases: TGTGCCAGCAGTTTACAGGGGTATGCCTATGGCTACACCTTC. Amino acids: CASSLQGYAYGYTF.

CDR3 nucleotides: TGTGCCAGCAGCTTAGAGCGTAGCCAGGGGAGCTCCTACGAGCAGTACTTC. It yields the protein CASSLERSQGSSYEQYF. The V and J genes are TRBV7-2 and TRBJ2-7, with TRBD1 as a possible D gene (6 bases). V lost 1 base to trimming and J lost 0 bases, with 16 bases between them. Germline assignment: CDR1 SGHTA and CDR2 FQGNSA. This CDR3 contains 17 residues.

The rearrangement joins TRBV27 to TRBJ2-1, with 8 bases lining up with TRBD1. The CDR3 is 15 amino acids. The germline V gene encodes CDR1 MNHEY and CDR2 SMNVEV (reference sequence). The trim removed 6 bases at V and 2 bases at J, leaving 6 bases unmatched. Here the CDR3 reads CASSIGQGTYNEQFF. In DNA, the CDR3 is TGTGCCAGCAGCATCGGACAGGGAACCTACAATGAGCAGTTCTTC.

V gene TRBV11-2 combines with J gene TRBJ2-7, with TRBD2 matching over 7 bases. The germline V gene encodes CDR1 SGHAT and CDR2 FQNNGV. The CDR3 is 15 amino acids. V shed 2 bases, J shed 3 bases, and the junction held 7 bases outside the gene matches. The chain's CDR3 is CASSLSGIRVYEQYF. CDR3 coding DNA: TGTGCCAGCAGCTTAAGCGGGATCCGCGTCTACGAGCAGTACTTC.

The chain links TRBV5-1 to TRBJ2-7; 14 bases are shared with TRBD2. Trimming cost V 4 bases and J 7 bases; bases outside gene matches: 4. The CDR3 length is 14 residues. CDR1 and CDR2 (germline): SGHRS, YFSETQ. The CDR3 DNA reads TGCGCCAGCAGCCCCGGACTAGCGGGAGGTGAGCAGTACTTC. This translates into CASSPGLAGGEQYF.

This clone was counted between two and nine times. The chain links TRBV28 to TRBJ1-6; maybe TRBD1 (5 bases). The CDR3 is made up of 15 amino acids. The ends were cut back, 2 bases at V and 7 bases at J, with 12 bases in the middle. Germline V lookup: CDR1 MDHEN, CDR2 SYDVKM. CDR3 sequence reads: CASSLDGALNSPLHF. The CDR3 coding sequence is TGTGCCAGCAGTTTAGATGGGGCCCTCAATTCACCCCTCCACTTT.

This clone has at least ten counts. The V and J genes are TRBV10-2 and TRBJ1-6; no definite D call. Trimming removed 3 bases from V and 0 bases from J, with 18 bases in between. Germline assignment: CDR1 WSHSY and CDR2 SAAADI. CDR3 length equals 19 residues. The CDR3 coding sequence is TGCGCCAGCAGTGAACTCCAGGTCCTGGGGAGCTCCTATAATTCACCCCTCCACTTT. Its translation is CASSELQVLGSSYNSPLHF.

This chain connects TRBV7-3 to TRBJ2-3, with 7 bases lining up with TRBD1. V was pared by 2 bases and J by 2 bases, with 7 bases of the junction left unmatched. This CDR3 is built from 16 residues. Germline CDR1 SGHTA, CDR2 FQGTGA. Written as DNA, the CDR3 is TGTGCCAGCAGCTTATTTGGGACAGAAGCCACAGATACGCAGTATTTT. Amino acid sequence: CASSLFGTEATDTQYF.